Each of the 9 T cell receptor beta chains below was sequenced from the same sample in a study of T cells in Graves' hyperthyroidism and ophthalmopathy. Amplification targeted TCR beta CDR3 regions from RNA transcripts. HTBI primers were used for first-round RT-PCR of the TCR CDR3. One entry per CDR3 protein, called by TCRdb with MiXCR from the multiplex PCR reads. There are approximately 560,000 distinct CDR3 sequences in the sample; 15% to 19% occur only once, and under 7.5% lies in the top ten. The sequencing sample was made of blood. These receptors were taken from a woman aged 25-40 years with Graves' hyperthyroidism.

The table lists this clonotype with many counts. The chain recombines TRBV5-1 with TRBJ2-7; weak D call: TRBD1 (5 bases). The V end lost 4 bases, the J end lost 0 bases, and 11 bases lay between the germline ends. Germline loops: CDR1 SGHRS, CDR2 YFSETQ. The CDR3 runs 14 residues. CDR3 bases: TGCGCCAGCAGCACCGGACATGGCTCCTACGAGCAGTACTTC. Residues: CASSTGHGSYEQYF. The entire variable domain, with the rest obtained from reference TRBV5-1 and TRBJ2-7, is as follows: KAGVTQTPRYLIKTRGQQVTLSCSPISGHRSVSWYQQTPGQGLQFLFEYFSETQRNKGNFPGRFSGRQFSNSRSEMNVSTLELGDSALYLCASSTGHGSYEQYFGPGTRLTVT.

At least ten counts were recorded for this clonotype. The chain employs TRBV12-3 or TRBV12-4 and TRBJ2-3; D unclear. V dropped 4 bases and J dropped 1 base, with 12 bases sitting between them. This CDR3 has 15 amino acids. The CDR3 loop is CASSSRLKGTDTQYF. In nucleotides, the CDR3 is TGTGCCAGCAGTTCTAGGCTGAAGGGCACAGATACGCAGTATTTT.

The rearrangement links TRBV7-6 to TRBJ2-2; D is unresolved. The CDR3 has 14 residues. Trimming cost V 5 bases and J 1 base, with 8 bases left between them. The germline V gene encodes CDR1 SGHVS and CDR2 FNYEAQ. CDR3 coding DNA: TGTGCCAGCAGCCAAGCAGGGAACACCGGGGAGCTGTTTTTT. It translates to CASSQAGNTGELFF.

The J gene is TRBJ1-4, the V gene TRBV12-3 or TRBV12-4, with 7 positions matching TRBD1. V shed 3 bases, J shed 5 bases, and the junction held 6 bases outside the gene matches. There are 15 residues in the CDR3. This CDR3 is CASSFHMTGNEKLFF. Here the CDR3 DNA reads TGTGCCAGCAGTTTCCACATGACAGGGAATGAAAAACTGTTTTTT.

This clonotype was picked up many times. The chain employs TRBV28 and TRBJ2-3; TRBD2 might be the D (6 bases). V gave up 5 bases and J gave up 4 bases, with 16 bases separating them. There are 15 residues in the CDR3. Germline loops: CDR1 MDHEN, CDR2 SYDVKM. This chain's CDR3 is CASSAKTSNADTQYF. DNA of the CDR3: TGTGCCAGCAGTGCTAAGACTAGTAATGCAGATACGCAGTATTTT.

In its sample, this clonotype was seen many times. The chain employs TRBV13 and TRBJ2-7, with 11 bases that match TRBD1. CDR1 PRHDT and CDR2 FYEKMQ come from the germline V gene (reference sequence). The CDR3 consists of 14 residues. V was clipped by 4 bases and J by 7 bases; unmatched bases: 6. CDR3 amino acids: CASSSADRGREQYF. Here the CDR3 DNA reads TGTGCCAGCAGCTCGGCGGACAGGGGGCGTGAGCAGTACTTC.

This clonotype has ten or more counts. Here the CDR3 reads CASSYVPGRNTEAFF. In nucleotides, the CDR3 is TGTGCCAGCAGTTACGTTCCGGGTAGGAACACTGAAGCTTTCTTT. This sequence joins TRBV6-6 and TRBJ1-1; the D is unclear. V was trimmed by 2 bases and J by 1 base, leaving 11 bases between them. Germline CDR1 MNHNY, CDR2 SVGAGI (reference sequence). This CDR3 is built from 15 residues.

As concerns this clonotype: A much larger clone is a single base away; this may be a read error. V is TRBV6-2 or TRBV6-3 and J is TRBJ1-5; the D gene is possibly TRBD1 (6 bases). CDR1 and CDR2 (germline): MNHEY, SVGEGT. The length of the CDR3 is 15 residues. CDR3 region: CASSYHHGGNPPQHF. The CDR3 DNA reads TGTGCCAGCAGTTACCATCATGGGGGCAATCCGCCCCAGCATTTT.

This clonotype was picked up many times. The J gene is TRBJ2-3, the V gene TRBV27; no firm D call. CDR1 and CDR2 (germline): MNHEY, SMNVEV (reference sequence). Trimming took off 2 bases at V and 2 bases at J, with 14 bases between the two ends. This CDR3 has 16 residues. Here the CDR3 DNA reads TGTGCCAGCAGTTTAAGTTGGGTCACCGACACAGATACGCAGTATTTT. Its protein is CASSLSWVTDTDTQYF.